The TCR beta chain described here comes from a study of glioma-infiltrating T cells after dendritic cell vaccination. Some clones are missing from TCRdb's copy, which holds only in-frame ones; the method was immunoSEQ multiplex PCR. This sample has about 82,000 clones, with around nine tenths found just once. CDR1 SNHLY and CDR2 FYNNEI come from the germline V gene. The CDR3 totals 13 residues. Unmatched junction bases numbered 5, after V lost 6 bases and J lost 7 bases. This clone has only one observation. Specimen: blood, collected before dendritic cell vaccination. This chain links TRBV2 with TRBJ1-4; 7 bases align to TRBD1. The clonotype comes from a human donor with glioblastoma. CDR3 residues: CASRTGTVEKLFF. In DNA, the CDR3 is TGTGCCAGCAGAACCGGGACAGTTGAAAAACTGTTTTTT.